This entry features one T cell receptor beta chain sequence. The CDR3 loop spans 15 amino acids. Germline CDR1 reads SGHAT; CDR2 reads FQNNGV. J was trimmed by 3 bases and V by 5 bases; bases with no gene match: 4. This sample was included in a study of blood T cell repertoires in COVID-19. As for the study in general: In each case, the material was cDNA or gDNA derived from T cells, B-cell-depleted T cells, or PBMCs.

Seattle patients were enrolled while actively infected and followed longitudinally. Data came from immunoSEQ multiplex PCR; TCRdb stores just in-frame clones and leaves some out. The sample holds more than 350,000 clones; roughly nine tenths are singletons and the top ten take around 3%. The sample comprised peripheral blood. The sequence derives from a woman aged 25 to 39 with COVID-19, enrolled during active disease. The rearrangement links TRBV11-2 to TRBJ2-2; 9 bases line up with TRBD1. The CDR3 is CASSPDRGDTGELFF. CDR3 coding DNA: TGTGCCAGCAGCCCAGACAGGGGGGACACCGGGGAGCTGTTTTTT.